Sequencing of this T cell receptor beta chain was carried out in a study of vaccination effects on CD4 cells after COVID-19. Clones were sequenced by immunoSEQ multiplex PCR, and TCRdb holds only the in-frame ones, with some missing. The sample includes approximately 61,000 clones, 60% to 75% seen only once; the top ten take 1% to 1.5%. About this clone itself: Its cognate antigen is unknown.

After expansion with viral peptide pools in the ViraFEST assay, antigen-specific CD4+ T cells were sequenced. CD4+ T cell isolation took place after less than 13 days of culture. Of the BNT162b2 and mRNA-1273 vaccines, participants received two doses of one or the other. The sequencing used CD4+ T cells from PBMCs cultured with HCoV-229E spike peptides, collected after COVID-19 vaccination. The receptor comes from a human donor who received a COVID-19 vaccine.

The CDR3 loop reads CASSQVQYYTF. CDR3 sequence (DNA): TGTGCCAGCAGCCAAGTCCAATACTACACCTTC. This sequence joins TRBV3-1 (or the pseudogene TRBV3-2) and TRBJ1-2; D gene unclear. Looked up from germline, CDR1 is LGHDT and CDR2 is YNNKEL (reference sequence). Trimming stripped 1 base from V and 10 bases from J, with 7 bases between. This CDR3 contains 11 residues.